Shown below are 28 T cell receptor beta chains from a single sample sequenced in a study of T cells in Graves' hyperthyroidism and ophthalmopathy (dated by TCRdb to the late 2010s). The library was prepared using multiplex PCR. The run used an Illumina HiSeq 2000. The TCR beta CDR3 regions were amplified from the RNA transcripts. The TCR CDR3 was subjected to a first round of RT-PCR using the HTBI primer set and the Qiagen OneStep RT-PCR kit. TCRdb ran its own pipeline on the public reads, namely fastp trimming at Q25 and MiXCR clone calling, and kept in-frame beta chains. Under each unique CDR3 protein, matching rows form one entry showing the most common genes and DNA. The sample profile shows about 400,000 distinct CDR3 sequences; around 15% of them were found once. Of the sample, 13% falls within the top ten clones. The sequencing sample was made of blood. The receptor set was obtained from a man younger than 35 with Graves' ophthalmopathy.

This clonotype was seen many times. The V and J genes are TRBV27 and TRBJ2-7; no firm D call. In germline, CDR1 is MNHEY, CDR2 SMNVEV (reference sequence). V was trimmed by 8 bases and J by 2 bases, leaving 13 bases between them. This CDR3 contains 13 residues. The CDR3 reads CASSPSVTYEQYF. In DNA, the CDR3 is TGTGCCAGCTCGCCCTCAGTCACCTACGAGCAGTACTTC.

This clonotype was counted ten times or more. The chain combines TRBV27 with TRBJ1-2; 7 bases align to TRBD1. CDR3 length: 14 residues. Per germline, CDR1 MNHEY and CDR2 SMNVEV (reference sequence). Germline trimming cut 6 bases from V and 4 bases from J; bases unmatched to any gene: 8. For the CDR3, the DNA is TGTGCCAGCAGCCCAGGGGGAAGGCCCTATGGCTACACCTTC. This gives the protein CASSPGGRPYGYTF.

This clonotype was picked up a small number of times. A clone one base away is much larger, so this may be a read error. The conserved phenylalanine or tryptophan is not found at the CDR3 terminus, so this likely reflects a read error. The chain employs TRBV14 and TRBJ2-1; D is undetermined. The germline V gene encodes CDR1 SGHDN and CDR2 FVKESK. The ends were cut back, 4 bases at V and 3 bases at J, with 16 bases in the middle. This CDR3 region has 16 residues. The CDR3 is CASSPHPKTDYNEQFL. The CDR3 region has the DNA TGTGCCAGCAGCCCCCATCCTAAGACGGACTACAATGAGCAGTTCCTC.

There are a few counts of this clonotype. The chain is built from TRBV19 and TRBJ1-2; no clear D gene. The CDR3 contains 14 residues. Germline V lookup: CDR1 LNHDA, CDR2 SQIVND (reference sequence). Trimming left V 3 bases short and J 2 bases short, with 10 bases between. For the CDR3, the DNA is TGTGCCAGTAGTATCGGCTCACCGAACTATGGCTACACCTTC. Translating gives CASSIGSPNYGYTF.

This clonotype was recorded a few times. V and J are TRBV28 and TRBJ1-5, with 8 bases aligning to TRBD1. CDR1 and CDR2 from the germline V gene are MDHEN and SYDVKM. The V gene end was trimmed by 2 bases and the J gene end by 5 bases; junction bases not matched to a gene: 8. This CDR3 has 16 residues. Written as DNA, the CDR3 is TGTGCCAGCAGTTTACTCCACAGGGGGTCAGATCAGCCCCAGCATTTT. This translates into CASSLLHRGSDQPQHF.

This clonotype was seen more than once but under ten times. The chain recombines TRBV19 with TRBJ1-5, with a weak D call TRBD1 (6 bases). Germline values: CDR1 LNHDA, CDR2 SQIVND (reference sequence). The V end lost 1 base, the J end lost 6 bases, and 13 bases lay between the germline ends. The CDR3 consists of 15 residues. CDR3 protein: CASSIVAGAGQPQHF. The CDR3 DNA is TGTGCCAGTAGTATAGTGGCGGGGGCTGGTCAGCCCCAGCATTTT.

This clonotype was recorded many times. The chain recombines TRBV7-2 with TRBJ1-5; TRBD1 agrees at 8 bases. The J segment lost 6 bases and the V segment lost 5 bases, leaving 9 bases of the junction unmatched. This CDR3 has 15 amino acids. Per the germline V gene, CDR1 is SGHTA and CDR2 is FQGNSA. The CDR3, as DNA: TGTGCCAGCAGCCCCTCAGGGGGCTATCGTCAGCCCCAGCATTTT. Encoded protein: CASSPSGGYRQPQHF. The full variable domain, completed using reference TRBV7-2 and TRBJ1-5, is GAGVSQSPSNKVTEKGKDVELRCDPISGHTALYWYRQSLGQGLEFLIYFQGNSAPDKSGLPSDRFSAERTGGSVSTLTIQRTQQEDSAVYLCASSPSGGYRQPQHFGDGTRLSIL.

The table lists this clonotype with many counts. V gene TRBV12-3 or TRBV12-4 combines with J gene TRBJ1-1; possibly TRBD1 for D (5 bases). The CDR3 consists of 11 residues. Trimming stripped 4 bases from V and 8 bases from J, with 8 bases between. CDR3 protein: CASSWGREAFF. The CDR3 nucleotides are TGTGCCAGCAGTTGGGGCAGGGAAGCTTTCTTT.

This clonotype occurred many times. The rearrangement joins TRBV3-1 to TRBJ2-7; 9 nucleotides match TRBD1. The length of the CDR3 is 19 residues. J was trimmed by 0 bases and V by 3 bases; bases with no gene match: 15. Germline assignment: CDR1 LGHDT and CDR2 YNNKEL (reference sequence). In DNA form, the CDR3 reads TGTGCCAGCAGCCATTCCGCCACAGGGGGCGCCGGGGGCTCCTACGAGCAGTACTTC. Its protein is CASSHSATGGAGGSYEQYF.

The sample holds many counts of this clonotype. The chain links TRBV5-1 to TRBJ2-3, with 15 nucleotides matching TRBD2. Germline assignment: CDR1 SGHRS and CDR2 YFSETQ. Germline trimming cut 4 bases from V and 4 bases from J; bases unmatched to any gene: 4. CDR3 length: 16 residues. For the CDR3, the DNA is TGCGCCAGCAGCGACGGACTAGCGGGGGGGTCAGATACGCAGTATTTT. This gives the protein CASSDGLAGGSDTQYF.

The CDR3 here is CASSLVGPETQYF. The CDR3 nucleotides are TGTGCCAGCAGCTTGGTAGGCCCAGAGACCCAGTACTTC. The chain is built from TRBV5-6 and TRBJ2-5; D remains ambiguous. CDR3 length: 13 amino acids. Germline CDR1 is SGHDT and CDR2 is YYEEEE. Deletions cut 0 bases from V and 4 bases from J, with 7 bases between.

This clonotype was detected only a few times. This chain joins TRBV20-1 and TRBJ2-5, with 12 positions matching TRBD2. V lost 3 bases and J lost 5; bases outside the gene matches: 7. CDR3 size: 15 residues. Germline loops: CDR1 DFQATT, CDR2 SNEGSKA (reference sequence). The CDR3 coding sequence is TGCAGTGCTAGTTTCGCTAGCGGGGGGGGCGAGACCCAGTACTTC. It encodes CSASFASGGGETQYF.

The chain couples TRBV12-3 or TRBV12-4 to TRBJ1-1; D is unclear. There are 13 residues in the CDR3. V was cut by 4 bases and J by 6 bases, with 12 bases left in between. DNA for the CDR3: TGTGCCAGCAGTTATAAGGGATCGGCTGAAGCTTTCTTT. Its translation: CASSYKGSAEAFF.

This clonotype was recorded a few times. The rearrangement joins TRBV14 to TRBJ1-2, with TRBD1 as a possible D gene (6 bases). The V gene's germline CDR1 is SGHDN and CDR2 FVKESK. The CDR3 contains 13 residues. V gave up 1 base and J gave up 8 bases, with 11 bases separating them. The CDR3 region is CASSQAGAHGYTF. Written as DNA, the CDR3 is TGTGCCAGCAGCCAAGCGGGGGCACACGGCTACACCTTC.

This chain links TRBV6-1 with TRBJ2-5; 12 bases map to TRBD2. There are 16 residues in the CDR3. The ends lost 6 bases at V and 5 bases at J; junction bases unmatched: 10. Germline V gene data show CDR1 as MNHNS and CDR2 as SASEGT. CDR3 sequence: CASSLLLAGGQETQYF. CDR3 coding DNA: TGTGCCAGCAGCCTACTGCTAGCGGGAGGGCAGGAGACCCAGTACTTC.

This clonotype was recorded many times. The chain recombines TRBV15 with TRBJ2-7, with D uncertain. This CDR3 is built from 14 residues. Germline CDR1 and CDR2: LNHNV and YYDKDF (reference sequence). With 0 bases removed from V and 3 bases from J, the gap between germline ends came to 9 bases. The CDR3 DNA sequence: TGTGCCACCAGCAGAGATGATTCGGACTACGAGCAGTACTTC. Its protein product is CATSRDDSDYEQYF. Looking up the rest from reference TRBV15 and TRBJ2-7 gives the full variable domain: DAMVIQNPRYQVTQFGKPVTLSCSQTLNHNVMYWYQQKSSQAPKLLFHYYDKDFNNEADTPDNFQSRRPNTSFCFLDIRSPGLGDTAMYLCATSRDDSDYEQYFGPGTRLTVT.

V gene TRBV7-6 combines with J gene TRBJ2-4; D ambiguous. Trimming took 7 bases from V and 1 from J, leaving 11 bases between them. From germline, CDR1 is SGHVS and CDR2 FNYEAQ. The CDR3 loop spans 14 amino acids. CDR3 coding DNA: TGTGCCAGCACGACACCCCTGGCCAAAAACATTCAGTACTTC. Encoded protein: CASTTPLAKNIQYF.

The chain joins TRBV30 to TRBJ1-5; 9 bases agree with TRBD1. The V segment lost 2 bases and the J segment 0 bases; nucleotides outside the gene matches: 5. The CDR3 is 16 residues long. Germline loops: CDR1 GTSNPN, CDR2 SVGIG (reference sequence). The CDR3 sequence: CAWSRGQGYSNQPQHF. CDR3 nucleotide sequence: TGTGCCTGGAGTCGGGGACAGGGCTATAGCAATCAGCCCCAGCATTTT.

This clonotype has a handful of counts. The chain couples TRBV6-5 to TRBJ1-2; 10 bases match TRBD1. This CDR3 region has 16 residues. From germline, CDR1 is MNHEY and CDR2 SVGAGI. The junction had 8 bases not matched to a gene; V was cut back by 2 bases and J by 5 bases. CDR3 DNA: TGTGCCAGCAGTTACCGCCCGGGACAGGGGCAATATGGCTACACCTTC. This translates into CASSYRPGQGQYGYTF.

This clonotype has a handful of counts. This may come from a read error, since a much larger clone is one base off. In this CDR3 the conserved last residue, phenylalanine or tryptophan, is missing, so a read error is likely. V and J are TRBV15 and TRBJ2-1, with D maybe TRBD1 (6 bases). The germline gives CDR1 LNHNV, CDR2 YYDKDF (reference sequence). The CDR3 sequence is 15 residues long. V lost 0 bases and J 1 base, leaving 7 bases between the germline ends. DNA of the CDR3: TGTGCCACCAGCAGAGAGACAGGTTCCTACAATGAGCAGTTCCTC. It translates to CATSRETGSYNEQFL.

About this clonotype itself: Since a much larger clone is just one base distant, this may be a read error. The CDR3 carries no conserved terminal phenylalanine or tryptophan, so it likely arises from a read error. The CDR3 spells CASSPREGSYEQYL. The CDR3 bases are TGTGCCAGCAGTCCCCGGGAGGGGTCCTACGAGCAGTACCTC. The rearrangement uses TRBV12-3 or TRBV12-4 and TRBJ2-7; 8 positions match TRBD2. The CDR3 has 14 amino acids. The junction had 4 bases not matched to a gene; V was cut back by 5 bases and J by 1 base.

At least ten counts were recorded for this clonotype. The chain links TRBV7-9 to TRBJ2-7; 11 bases align to TRBD2. The ends lost 5 bases at V and 7 bases at J; junction bases unmatched: 7. The germline V gene has CDR1 SEHNR and CDR2 FQNEAQ (reference sequence). This CDR3 has 14 amino acids. The DNA of the CDR3 is TGTGCCAGCAGCATTAGCGGGGGGGCGGGAGAGCAGTACTTC. Amino acid sequence: CASSISGGAGEQYF. Drawing the rest from reference TRBV7-9 and TRBJ2-7, the complete variable domain is DTGVSQNPRHKITKRGQNVTFRCDPISEHNRLYWYRQTLGQGPEFLTYFQNEAQLEKSRLLSDRFSAERPKGSFSTLEIQRTEQGDSAMYLCASSISGGAGEQYFGPGTRLTVT.

Turning to this clonotype: A much bigger clone sits one base away, suggesting this may be a read error. The chain couples TRBV12-3 or TRBV12-4 to TRBJ1-2; tentative D call: TRBD1 (5 bases). The CDR3 runs to 13 residues. CDR3 residues: CASRGQFNHGYTF. CDR3 in DNA: TGTGCCAGCAGAGGACAATTTAACCATGGCTACACCTTC.

This clonotype was recorded at least ten times. V and J are TRBV7-9 and TRBJ2-1; possibly TRBD2 for D (6 bases). Trimming shortened V by 2 bases and J by 10 bases, and 6 bases separated the two germline ends. Germline-derived CDR1 and CDR2 are SEHNR and FQNEAQ (reference sequence). CDR3 length: 11 residues. For the CDR3, the DNA is TGTGCCAGCAGCTTACGGGGGGAGCAGTTCTTC. Translation gives CASSLRGEQFF.

The rearrangement links TRBV5-1 to TRBJ2-3; the D is unclear. V dropped 1 base and J dropped 5 bases, with 8 bases sitting between them. Germline V CDR1 and CDR2: SGHRS, YFSETQ. The CDR3 is 13 amino acids. Written as DNA, the CDR3 is TGCGCCAGCAGCTTGCTCGGGCGAGATACGCAGTATTTT. Translating it yields CASSLLGRDTQYF.

Ten or more counts support this clonotype. The chain uses TRBV5-1 and TRBJ2-7; D uncertain. This CDR3 spans 13 amino acids. Germline V gives CDR1 SGHRS, CDR2 YFSETQ. Trimming took off 1 base at V and 1 base at J, with 6 bases between the two ends. In DNA form, the CDR3 reads TGCGCCAGCAGCTTGAGTATATCCTACGAGCAGTACTTC. Amino acids: CASSLSISYEQYF.

This clonotype was observed at least ten times. The chain employs TRBV3-1 and TRBJ2-7; D gene ambiguous. The CDR3 totals 13 residues. The germline V gene encodes CDR1 LGHDT and CDR2 YNNKEL (reference sequence). Trimming pared 1 base from V and 2 bases from J, leaving 6 bases between. The CDR3: CASSQGQAYEQYF. The CDR3 nucleotides are TGTGCCAGCAGCCAAGGTCAAGCCTACGAGCAGTACTTC.

The sample holds many counts of this clonotype. This chain links TRBV7-9 with TRBJ2-1, with 8 bases aligning to TRBD2. The J segment lost 8 bases and the V segment lost 2 bases, leaving 8 bases of the junction unmatched. The CDR3 spans 15 residues. Germline V gene lookup returns CDR1 SEHNR and CDR2 FQNEAQ (reference sequence). CDR3 sequence reads: CASSLWTGGLHEQFF. CDR3 in DNA: TGTGCCAGCAGCTTATGGACGGGAGGGCTGCATGAGCAGTTCTTC. Variable domain in full (rest from reference TRBV7-9 and TRBJ2-1): DTGVSQNPRHKITKRGQNVTFRCDPISEHNRLYWYRQTLGQGPEFLTYFQNEAQLEKSRLLSDRFSAERPKGSFSTLEIQRTEQGDSAMYLCASSLWTGGLHEQFFGPGTRLTVL.